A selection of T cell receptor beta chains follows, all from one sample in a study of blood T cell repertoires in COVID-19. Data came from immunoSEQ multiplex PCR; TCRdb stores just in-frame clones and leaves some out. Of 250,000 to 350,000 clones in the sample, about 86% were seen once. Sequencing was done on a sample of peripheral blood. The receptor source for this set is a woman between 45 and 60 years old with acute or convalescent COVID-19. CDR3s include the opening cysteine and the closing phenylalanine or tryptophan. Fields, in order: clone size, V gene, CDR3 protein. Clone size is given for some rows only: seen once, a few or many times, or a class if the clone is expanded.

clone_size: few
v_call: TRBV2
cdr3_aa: CASITTGGHSYNEQFF

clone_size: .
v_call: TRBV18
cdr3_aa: CASSPFGLDGGGELFF

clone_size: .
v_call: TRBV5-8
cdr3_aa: CASSAGLYTDTQYF

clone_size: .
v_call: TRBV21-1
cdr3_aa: CASTAVGQRRETQYF

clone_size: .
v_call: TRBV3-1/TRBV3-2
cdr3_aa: CASSDLAGADTQYF

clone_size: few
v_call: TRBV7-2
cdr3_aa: CASSLVGRLTYNEQFF

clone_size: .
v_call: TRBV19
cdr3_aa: CASSIGAPQNQPQHF

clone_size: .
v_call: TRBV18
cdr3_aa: CASSLSGRGETQYF

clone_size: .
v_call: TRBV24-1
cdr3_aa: CATSDSPPAGGEQFF

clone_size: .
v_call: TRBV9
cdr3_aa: CASSVGSDNSPLHF

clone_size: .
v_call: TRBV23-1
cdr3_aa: CASSQSGRGGTHNEKLFF

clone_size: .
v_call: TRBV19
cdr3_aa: CASLGLAEETQYF

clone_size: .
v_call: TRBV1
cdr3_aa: CTSSPGCSGANVLTF

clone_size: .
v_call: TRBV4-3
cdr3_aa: CASSQETLQDYNNEQFF

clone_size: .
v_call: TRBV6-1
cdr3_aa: CASSEGPGSKPTNYGYTF

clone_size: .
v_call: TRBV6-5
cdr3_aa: CASQGAQGGQPQHF

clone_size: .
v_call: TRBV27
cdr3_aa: CASSLGPGIAGGGDTQYF

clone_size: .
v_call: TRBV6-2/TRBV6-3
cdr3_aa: CASSFIAGGFDEQFF

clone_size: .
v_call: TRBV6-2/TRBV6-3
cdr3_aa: CASSWKGLAGLTDTQYF

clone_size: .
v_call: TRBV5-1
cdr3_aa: CASSSLTGRQETQYF

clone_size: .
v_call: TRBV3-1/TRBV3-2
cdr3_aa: CASSQQGLGTGYNEQFF

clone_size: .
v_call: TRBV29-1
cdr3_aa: CSVIRGQGGNEQFF

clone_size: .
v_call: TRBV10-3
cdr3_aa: CAISESGGRGYTF

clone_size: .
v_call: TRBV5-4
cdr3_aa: CASSLGLTGGTEAFF

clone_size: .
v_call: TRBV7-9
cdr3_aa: CASSSTGVPIYGYTF

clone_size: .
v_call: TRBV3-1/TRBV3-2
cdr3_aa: CASSQDLAVISYNEQFF

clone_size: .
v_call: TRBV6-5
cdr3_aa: CASRPGQDHNEQFF

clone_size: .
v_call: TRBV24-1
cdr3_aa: CATRDRVYGYTF

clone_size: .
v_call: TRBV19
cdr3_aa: CASSNRGMNTEAFF

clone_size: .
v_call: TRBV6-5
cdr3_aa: CASLGGNTNEQFF

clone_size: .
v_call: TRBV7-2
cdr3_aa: CASSPNRNQPQHF

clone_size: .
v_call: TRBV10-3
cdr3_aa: CAIRPSDSKQETQYF

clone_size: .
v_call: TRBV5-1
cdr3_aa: CASWTGGNTGELFF

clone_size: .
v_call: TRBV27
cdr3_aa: CASSLGTGQGYGYTF

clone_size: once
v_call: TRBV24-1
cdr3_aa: CATASRGQGQPQHF

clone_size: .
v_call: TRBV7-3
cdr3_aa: CASSPQGGPQETQYF

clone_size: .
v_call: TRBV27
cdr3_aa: CASSPPGFRALHF

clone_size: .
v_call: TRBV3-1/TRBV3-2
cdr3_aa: CASSQGQSSYNEQFF

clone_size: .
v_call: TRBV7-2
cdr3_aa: CASSLDRGSRPQHF

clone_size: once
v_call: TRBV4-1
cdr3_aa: CASSQAGLAGTDTQYF

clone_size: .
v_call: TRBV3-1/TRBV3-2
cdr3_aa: CASSPARGQLYEQYF

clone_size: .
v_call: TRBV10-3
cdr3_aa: CAIRMGLERGYTF

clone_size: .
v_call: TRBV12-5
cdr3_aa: CASGLGGSYEQYF

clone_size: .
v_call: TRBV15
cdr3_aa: CATSREDRGQETQYF

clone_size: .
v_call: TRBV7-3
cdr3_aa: CASSSGTVTDTQYF

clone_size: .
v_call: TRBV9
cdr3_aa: CASQTGASGNTIYF

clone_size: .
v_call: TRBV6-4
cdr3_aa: CASSDSAGEGNTQYF

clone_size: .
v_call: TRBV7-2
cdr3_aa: CASSSPRWSQGDEKLFF

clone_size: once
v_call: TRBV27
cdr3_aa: CASSFGGGFSNQPQHF

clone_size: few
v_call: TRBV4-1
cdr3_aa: CASSQARTGAGQPQHF

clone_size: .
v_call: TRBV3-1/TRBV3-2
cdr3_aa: CASSPGTSGGALNEQFF